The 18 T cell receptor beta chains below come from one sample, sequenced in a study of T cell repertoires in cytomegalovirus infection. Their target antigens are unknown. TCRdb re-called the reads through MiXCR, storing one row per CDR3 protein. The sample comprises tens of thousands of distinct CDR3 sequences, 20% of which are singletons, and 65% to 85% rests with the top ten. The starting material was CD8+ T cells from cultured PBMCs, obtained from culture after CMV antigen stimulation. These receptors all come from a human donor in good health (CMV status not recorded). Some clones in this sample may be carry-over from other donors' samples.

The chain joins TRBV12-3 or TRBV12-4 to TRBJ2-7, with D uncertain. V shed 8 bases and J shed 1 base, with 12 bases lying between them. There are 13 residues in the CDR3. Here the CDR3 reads CASSSISSYEQYF. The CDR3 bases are TGTGCCAGCTCGTCGATAAGTTCCTACGAGCAGTACTTC.

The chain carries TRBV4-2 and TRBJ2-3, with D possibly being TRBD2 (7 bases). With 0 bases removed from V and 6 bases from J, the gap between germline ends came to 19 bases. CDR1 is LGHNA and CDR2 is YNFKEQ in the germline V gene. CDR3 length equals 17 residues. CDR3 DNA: TGTGCCAGCAGCCAAGATCCGGGGCGGGGGCTTCTTGATACGCAGTATTTT. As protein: CASSQDPGRGLLDTQYF.

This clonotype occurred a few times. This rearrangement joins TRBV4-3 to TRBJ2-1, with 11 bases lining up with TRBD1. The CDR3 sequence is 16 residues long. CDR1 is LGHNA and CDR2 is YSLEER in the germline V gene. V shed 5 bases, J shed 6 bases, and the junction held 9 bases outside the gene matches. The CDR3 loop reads CASSFTGTGGFNEQFF. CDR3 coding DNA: TGCGCCAGCAGCTTCACCGGGACAGGGGGTTTCAATGAGCAGTTCTTC.

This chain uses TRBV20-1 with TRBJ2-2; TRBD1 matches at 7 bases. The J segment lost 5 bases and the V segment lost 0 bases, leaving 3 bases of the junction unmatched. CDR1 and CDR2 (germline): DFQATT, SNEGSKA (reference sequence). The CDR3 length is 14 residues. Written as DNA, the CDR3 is TGCAGTGCTAGAGATACAGGGGTGACCGGGGAGCTGTTTTTT. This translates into CSARDTGVTGELFF.

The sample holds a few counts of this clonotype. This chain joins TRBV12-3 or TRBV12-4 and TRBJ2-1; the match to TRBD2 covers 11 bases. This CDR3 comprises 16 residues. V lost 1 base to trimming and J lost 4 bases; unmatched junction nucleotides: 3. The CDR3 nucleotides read TGTGCCAGCAGTTTAGGACTAGCGGGGAAGTACAATGAGCAGTTCTTC. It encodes CASSLGLAGKYNEQFF.

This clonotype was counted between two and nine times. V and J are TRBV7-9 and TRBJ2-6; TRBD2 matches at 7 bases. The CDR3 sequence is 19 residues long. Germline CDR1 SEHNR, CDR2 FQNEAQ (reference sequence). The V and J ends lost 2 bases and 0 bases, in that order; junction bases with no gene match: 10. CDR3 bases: TGTGCCAGCAGCTTAAGGGAGGGGCTCACGGACTCTGGGGCCAACGTCCTGACTTTC. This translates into CASSLREGLTDSGANVLTF.

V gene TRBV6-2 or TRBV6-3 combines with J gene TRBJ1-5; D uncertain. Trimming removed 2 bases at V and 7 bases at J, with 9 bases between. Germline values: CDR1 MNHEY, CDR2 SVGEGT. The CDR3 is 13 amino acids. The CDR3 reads CASSYGVWQPQHF. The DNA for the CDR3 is TGTGCCAGCAGTTACGGGGTATGGCAGCCCCAGCATTTT.

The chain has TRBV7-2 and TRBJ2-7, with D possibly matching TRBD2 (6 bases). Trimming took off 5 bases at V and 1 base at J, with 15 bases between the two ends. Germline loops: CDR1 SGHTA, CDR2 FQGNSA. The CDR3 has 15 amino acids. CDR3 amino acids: CASSPTGLASYEQYF. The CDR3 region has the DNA TGTGCCAGCAGCCCGACGGGGCTAGCGTCCTACGAGCAGTACTTC. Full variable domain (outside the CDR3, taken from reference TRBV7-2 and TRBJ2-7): GAGVSQSPSNKVTEKGKDVELRCDPISGHTALYWYRQSLGQGLEFLIYFQGNSAPDKSGLPSDRFSAERTGGSVSTLTIQRTQQEDSAVYLCASSPTGLASYEQYFGPGTRLTVT.

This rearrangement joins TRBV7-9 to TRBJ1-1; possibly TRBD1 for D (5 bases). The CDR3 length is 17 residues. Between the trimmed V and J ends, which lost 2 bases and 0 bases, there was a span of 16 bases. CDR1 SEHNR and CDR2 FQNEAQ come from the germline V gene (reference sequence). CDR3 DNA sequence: TGTGCCAGCAGCTTACTTGCCCGCGGACAACTGAACACTGAAGCTTTCTTT. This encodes CASSLLARGQLNTEAFF.

CDR3 DNA sequence: TGTGCCAGCAGCTTAGGAAAGGGGGCGGTCGATGAAGCTTTCTTT. It encodes CASSLGKGAVDEAFF. The chain is built from TRBV7-6 and TRBJ1-1; 7 nucleotides line up with TRBD1. J gave up 7 bases and V 1 base, and 9 bases lay outside the gene matches. The germline V gene has CDR1 SGHVS and CDR2 FNYEAQ. The length of the CDR3 is 15 residues.

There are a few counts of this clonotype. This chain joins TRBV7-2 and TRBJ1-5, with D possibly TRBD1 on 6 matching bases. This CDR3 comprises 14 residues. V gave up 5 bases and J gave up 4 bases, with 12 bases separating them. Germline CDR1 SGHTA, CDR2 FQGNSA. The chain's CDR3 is CASSLGGQNQPQHF. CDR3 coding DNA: TGTGCCAGCAGCCTGGGGGGCCAAAATCAGCCCCAGCATTTT.

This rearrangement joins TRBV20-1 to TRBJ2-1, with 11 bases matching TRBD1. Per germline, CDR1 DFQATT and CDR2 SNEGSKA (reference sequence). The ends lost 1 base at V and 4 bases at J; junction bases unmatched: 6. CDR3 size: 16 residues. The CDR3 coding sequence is TGCAGTGCTAGAGTGGGACAGGGGGGCCCGTACAATGAGCAGTTCTTC. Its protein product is CSARVGQGGPYNEQFF.

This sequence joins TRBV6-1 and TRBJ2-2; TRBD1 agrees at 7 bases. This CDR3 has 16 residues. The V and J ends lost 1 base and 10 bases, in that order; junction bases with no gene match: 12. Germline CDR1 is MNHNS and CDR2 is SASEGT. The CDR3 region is CASSEEIRGFGEELFF. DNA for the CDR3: TGTGCCAGCAGTGAAGAAATCAGGGGGTTTGGAGAGGAGCTGTTTTTT.

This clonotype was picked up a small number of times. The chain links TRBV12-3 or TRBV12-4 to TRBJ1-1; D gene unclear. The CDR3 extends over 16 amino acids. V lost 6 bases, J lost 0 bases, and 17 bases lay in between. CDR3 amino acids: CASSVGFGTMNTEAFF. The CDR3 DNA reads TGTGCCAGCAGCGTAGGGTTCGGCACTATGAACACTGAAGCTTTCTTT.

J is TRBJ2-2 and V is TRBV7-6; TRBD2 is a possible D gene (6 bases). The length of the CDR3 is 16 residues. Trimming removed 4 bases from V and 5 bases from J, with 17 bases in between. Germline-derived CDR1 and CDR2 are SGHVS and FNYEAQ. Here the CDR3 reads CASSSRLDSGTGELFF. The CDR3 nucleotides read TGTGCCAGCAGCTCAAGACTAGACTCGGGTACCGGGGAGCTGTTTTTT.

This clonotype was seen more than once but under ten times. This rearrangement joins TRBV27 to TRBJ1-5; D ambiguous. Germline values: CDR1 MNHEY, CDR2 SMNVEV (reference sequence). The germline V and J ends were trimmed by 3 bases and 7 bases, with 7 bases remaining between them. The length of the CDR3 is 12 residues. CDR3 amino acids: CASSFHGQPQHF. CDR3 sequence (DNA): TGTGCCAGCAGTTTCCACGGACAGCCCCAGCATTTT.

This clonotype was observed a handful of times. The DNA of the CDR3 is TGTGCCAGCAGCTTATTTTTTGCAGGGGAGACCGGGGAGCTGTTTTTT. Translating gives CASSLFFAGETGELFF. The rearrangement uses TRBV7-9 and TRBJ2-2, with a tentative D call TRBD1 (6 bases). Germline V gene data show CDR1 as SEHNR and CDR2 as FQNEAQ (reference sequence). This CDR3 spans 16 amino acids. The V gene lost 2 bases and the J gene lost 5 bases, with 15 bases spanning the gap.

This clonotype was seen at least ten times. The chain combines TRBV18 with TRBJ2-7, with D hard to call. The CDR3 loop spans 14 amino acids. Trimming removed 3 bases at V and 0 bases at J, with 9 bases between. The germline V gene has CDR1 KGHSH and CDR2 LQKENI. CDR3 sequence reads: CASSPERNSYEQYF. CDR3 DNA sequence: TGTGCCAGCTCACCGGAACGGAACTCCTACGAGCAGTACTTC.